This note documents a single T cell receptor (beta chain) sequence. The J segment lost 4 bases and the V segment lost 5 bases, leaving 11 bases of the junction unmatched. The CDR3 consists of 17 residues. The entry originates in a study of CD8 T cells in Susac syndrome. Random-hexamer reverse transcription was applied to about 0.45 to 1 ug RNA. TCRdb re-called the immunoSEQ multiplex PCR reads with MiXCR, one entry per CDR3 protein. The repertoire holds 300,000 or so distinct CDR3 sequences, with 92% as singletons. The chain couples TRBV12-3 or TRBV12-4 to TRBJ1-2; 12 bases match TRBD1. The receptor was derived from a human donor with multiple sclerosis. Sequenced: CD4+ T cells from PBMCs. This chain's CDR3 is CASSIGTGGGKGYGYTF. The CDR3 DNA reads TGTGCCAGCAGTATTGGGACAGGGGGCGGAAAGGGCTATGGCTACACCTTC.